A single sample is the source of the 11 T cell receptor beta chains below, sequenced in a study of molecular identifiers for immune sequencing clone quantification. In TCRdb, the PCR reads were re-called with MiXCR into one record per CDR3 protein. The sample has 460,000 or so distinct CDR3 sequences; about 21% are singletons. Sequenced input: naive CD8+ T cells from blood, with Jurkat cell RNA spiked in. Subset meaning: FACS-sorted CD8+CD4-CCR7+CD45RA+ naive T cells. Every receptor here comes from a human donor in good health. Some libraries in this study had Jurkat cell RNA spiked in.

Points on this clonotype: At one of its ends the junction is not consistent with the germline gene, which may arise from a read error. This chain joins TRBV28 and TRBJ1-4; D is ambiguous. Looked up from germline, CDR1 is MDHEN and CDR2 is SYDVKM. The CDR3 is 12 amino acids. This CDR3 is CASSFDREKLLF. The DNA for the CDR3 is TGTGCCAGCAGTTTCGACCGTGAAAAACTGCTTTTT.

The sample holds many counts of this clonotype. The V and J genes are TRBV29-1 and TRBJ2-7, with D maybe TRBD1 (7 bases). Trimming took off 5 bases at V and 5 bases at J, with 13 bases between the two ends. The germline gives CDR1 SQVTM, CDR2 ANQGSEA. This CDR3 spans 12 amino acids. The CDR3 region has the DNA TGCAGCGTTCTTGGAGGGGGCCACGAGCAGTACTTC. This codes for CSVLGGGHEQYF.

The chain employs TRBV14 and TRBJ1-2; tentative D call: TRBD1 (6 bases). The CDR3 totals 15 residues. The V gene's germline CDR1 is SGHDN and CDR2 FVKESK. V was cut by 1 base and J by 3 bases, with 12 bases left in between. The CDR3 nucleotides are TGTGCCAGCAGCCAAGGCCGGGACACTTACTATGGCTACACCTTC. This encodes CASSQGRDTYYGYTF.

This clonotype has just a few counts. The chain uses TRBV12-3 or TRBV12-4 and TRBJ2-7; D is ambiguous. This CDR3 has 12 residues. Between the trimmed V and J ends, which lost 3 bases and 3 bases, there was a span of 6 bases. The CDR3 DNA is TGTGCCAGCAGTTTTACGCACTACGAGCAGTACTTC. This translates into CASSFTHYEQYF.

This clonotype has a handful of counts. The genes are TRBV27 and TRBJ2-1; 7 bases are a match to TRBD2. Per germline, CDR1 MNHEY and CDR2 SMNVEV (reference sequence). This CDR3 is built from 14 residues. The trim removed 1 base at V and 8 bases at J, leaving 5 bases unmatched. CDR3 amino acids: CASSLLGLDHEQFF. The CDR3 DNA follows: TGTGCCAGCAGTTTATTAGGACTAGATCATGAGCAGTTCTTC.

The V and J genes are TRBV6-2 or TRBV6-3 and TRBJ1-5; unclear D gene. Deletions cut 5 bases from V and 0 bases from J, with 17 bases between. CDR1 and CDR2 (germline): MNHEY, SVGEGT. CDR3 length: 17 residues. Written as DNA, the CDR3 is TGTGCCAGCAGTGAGAAGACGTTGCTCTATAGCAATCAGCCCCAGCATTTT. Encoded protein: CASSEKTLLYSNQPQHF.

The rearrangement uses TRBV29-1 and TRBJ1-2; 7 bases align to TRBD1. The length of the CDR3 is 11 residues. CDR1 is SQVTM, CDR2 ANQGSEA, per germline. Trimming removed 4 bases from V and 6 bases from J; junction bases left unmatched: 2. The CDR3 loop reads CSVAGGDGYTF. The DNA of the CDR3 is TGCAGCGTTGCAGGGGGTGATGGCTACACCTTC.

Of note for this clonotype: Since a much larger clone is just one base distant, this may be a read error. The rearrangement links TRBV12-3 or TRBV12-4 to TRBJ1-1; D unclear. Trimming removed 8 bases at V and 4 bases at J, with 17 bases between. This CDR3 is 14 amino acids long. The DNA for the CDR3 is TGTGCCAGCGGTTCGACCGAGGGCGGCACTGAAGCTTTCTTT. This codes for CASGSTEGGTEAFF.

Comment on this clonotype: A much larger clone is a single base away; this may be a read error. This chain links TRBV25-1 with TRBJ2-5; D is perhaps TRBD2 (6 bases). Between the trimmed V and J ends, which lost 1 base and 9 bases, there was a span of 24 bases. CDR3 length: 17 residues. CDR1 MGHDK and CDR2 SYGVNS come from the germline V gene. The CDR3 sequence is CASSESASGPLTEPQYF. DNA for the CDR3: TGTGCCAGCAGTGAATCGGCGAGCGGGCCCTTAACGGAGCCCCAGTACTTC.

This clonotype was found many times. The rearrangement links TRBV23-1 to TRBJ2-2, with 7 bases identical to TRBD1. TRBV23-1 counts as an open reading frame of uncertain function. CDR3 length: 16 amino acids. Trimming took 2 bases from V and 4 from J; bases not matched to a gene: 7. CDR3 bases: TGCGCCAGCAGTCAACCGGGACAGTCGGGCACCGGGGAGCTGTTTTTT. It translates to CASSQPGQSGTGELFF.

In its sample, this clonotype was seen many times. The V and J genes are TRBV29-1 and TRBJ2-3; D not resolved. The CDR3 totals 12 residues. Germline CDR1 is SQVTM and CDR2 is ANQGSEA. Trimming removed 0 bases at V and 6 bases at J, with 7 bases between. The chain's CDR3 is CSVEDRLDTQYF. As DNA, the CDR3 is TGCAGCGTTGAAGATCGACTGGATACGCAGTATTTT.